This T cell receptor beta chain was sequenced during a study of cytomegalovirus exposure and HLA in healthy donors. CDR3 length: 15 residues. CDR1 and CDR2 from the germline V gene are LGHNA and YSLEER. The junction had 5 bases not matched to a gene; V was cut back by 4 bases and J by 3 bases. Overall study findings and caveats: Cytomegalovirus association was listed for around 170 TCR beta chains.

TCRdb's copy holds only in-frame clones and misses some; the assay was immunoSEQ multiplex PCR. The data hold about 220,000 clones, with around nine tenths observed a single time. On this clone: The antigen remains undetermined.

The chain links TRBV4-3 to TRBJ2-7; 11 bases line up with TRBD2. Material for sequencing was PBMCs. This TCR derives from a man younger than 35 in good health and CMV-seronegative. DNA of the CDR3: TGCGCCAGCAGCCCGGGACTAGCGGCGTTCTACGAGCAGTACTTC. The encoded protein is CASSPGLAAFYEQYF.